This TCR beta chain appears in the sequencing data of a study of Ad26.COV2.S vaccination and SARS-CoV-2 variants. Findings and limits, study-wide: Recipients given vaccine exceeded placebo recipients in spike-specific TCR breadth.

Details on this clone: What it recognizes is unknown.

CDR3 length equals 14 residues. Looked up from germline, CDR1 is MNHEY and CDR2 is SVGAGI. Losses at the gene ends were 7 bases for V and 6 bases for J; bases not matched to a gene: 8. Here immunoSEQ multiplex PCR was the method, and the copy in TCRdb shows in-frame clones only, minus some. The sample carries a few hundred thousand clones, 85% to 90% recorded once. Treatment reported: approximately 18 received Ad26.COV2.S at low or high dose, single or two shots; 5 received placebo; per-sample allocation not given. At day 63 after the first vaccine or placebo injection, samples were drawn. The source of this sequence is a person aged 18 to 59 who received the Ad26.COV2.S COVID-19 vaccine or a placebo. This material consisted of peripheral blood, taken in a trial of Ad26.COV2.S vaccine versus placebo. This sequence joins TRBV6-5 and TRBJ2-1; 8 bases are shared with TRBD1. The CDR3 DNA is TGTGCCAGCAATCGACAGGGGCGACGCAATGAGCAGTTCTTC. The encoded protein is CASNRQGRRNEQFF.